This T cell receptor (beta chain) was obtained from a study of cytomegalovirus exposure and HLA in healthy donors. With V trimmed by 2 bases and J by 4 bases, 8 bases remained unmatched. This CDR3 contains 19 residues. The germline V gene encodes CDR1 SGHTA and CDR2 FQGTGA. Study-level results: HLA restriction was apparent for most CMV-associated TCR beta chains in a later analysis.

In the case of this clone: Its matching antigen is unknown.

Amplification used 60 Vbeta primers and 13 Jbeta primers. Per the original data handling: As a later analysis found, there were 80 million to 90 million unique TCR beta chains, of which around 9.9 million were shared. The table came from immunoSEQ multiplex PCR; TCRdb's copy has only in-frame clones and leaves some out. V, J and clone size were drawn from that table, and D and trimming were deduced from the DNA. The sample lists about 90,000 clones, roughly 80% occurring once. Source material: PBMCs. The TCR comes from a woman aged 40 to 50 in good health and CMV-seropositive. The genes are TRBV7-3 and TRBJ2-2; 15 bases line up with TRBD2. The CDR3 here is CASSLQGLAGGLGTGELFF. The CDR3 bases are TGTGCCAGCAGCTTACAAGGACTAGCGGGAGGGCTGGGCACCGGGGAGCTGTTTTTT.